The TCR beta chain under discussion was sequenced for a study of blood T cell repertoires in COVID-19 (dated by TCRdb to the early 2020s). With respect to the entire study: Samples from collaborators originated in the United States, Italy and Spain and spanned both the acute and convalescent phases of COVID-19. The prospective study material was composed of cDNA or gDNA derived from T cells, B-cell-depleted T cells, or PBMCs. Subjects who had been exposed to COVID-19, were actively infected with it, or had recovered from it provided the deeply sampled blood TCRbeta repertoires that made up the dataset. A freely available public database, intended as a resource for researchers studying the immune response to SARS-CoV-2, is where the repertoires were released. Samples came from the ongoing ImmuneRACE study (first 160 participants) plus 1,254 subjects from 6 global collaborators. Sample metadata almost always included a de-identified subject ID, COVID-19 status, age in years and sex. HLA class I and class II types, where available, came from metadata supplied by the sample provider rather than from assay-based typing. Paper-wide results and their limitations: How much clinical and demographic metadata was included differed by source and by participant, and the metadata was provided uncurated.

Comments on this clone: Its antigen is unknown. No much larger clonotype is one base removed from it; base qualities were not supplied.

TCRbeta CDR3 regions were amplified from genomic DNA by means of the immunoSEQ Assay, a bias-controlled multiplex PCR. In the source study's methods: The number of nucleated cells in each sample was estimated from the amplification of reference gene primers within the assay. Sequence reads were collapsed and filtered to measure the absolute abundance of every unique TCRbeta CDR3 rearrangement. For each sample, productive Simpson clonality was calculated as the square root of Simpson's diversity index across productive rearrangements. TCRdb took this table from immuneACCESS and kept in-frame rearrangements with V and J called. Such tables lack part of the clones; where checked against another copy, unresolved V genes explain under half of the gap, and the rest is unexplained. V and J calls and clone size are copied from that table; D and trimming were computed from the DNA. Present in this sample are 260,000 or so clones, about 85% of which were seen just once. The ten top clones hold around 2.5% of the sample.

Trimming removed 5 bases from V and 2 bases from J, leaving 14 bases between the germline ends. Its CDR3 holds 15 amino acids, cysteine through phenylalanine. The read is trimmed to its CDR3 DNA, 45 bases read in frame from base 1. For CDR1 and CDR2, the germline V gene lists SGHTA and FQGNSA. In the prospective study, participants were roughly 18 to 100 years old, resided in fewer than 25 geographic areas of the United States, and were enrolled through a virtual design. Cohort assignment in the prospective study relied on participant-reported clinical history from a screening survey and a study questionnaire. Recovered participants in ImmuneRACE Cohort 3 were defined by two consecutive negative NP/OP PCR tests, clearance by a healthcare professional, or resolution of symptoms. In the prospective study, whole blood, serum and a nasopharyngeal or oropharyngeal swab were collected from each participant by mobile phlebotomists. Additional blood draws and questionnaires over an approximately two-month period could optionally be provided by prospective study participants. Before DNA extraction, blood samples from the prospective study were shipped at room temperature or frozen.

The sequence was collected from a woman between 50 and 59 years old who had recovered from COVID-19. The material sequenced was PBMCs or T cells enriched from blood (not recorded which). This chain joins TRBV7-2 to TRBJ2-3; the D gene assignment is ambiguous. The CDR3 here reads CASSPLRDFTDTQYF. The nucleotide sequence reads as follows: TGTGCCAGCAGCCCACTTCGAGACTTCACAGATACGCAGTATTTT.